This T cell receptor (beta chain) originates from a study of a mutant IDH1 vaccine in newly diagnosed glioma. Study background: The start of vaccination came 4-6 weeks after radiotherapy alone, or with temozolomide cycles.

Study-wide findings and caveats: Changes in top peripheral clonotypes did not appear linked to pseudoprogression.

The assay was immunoSEQ multiplex PCR, and TCRdb's table has in-frame clones only and misses some. This table holds tens of thousands of clones, about four fifths found once. A note on this clone: Its antigen remains unidentified.

CDR1 is MNHEY, CDR2 SVGAGI, per germline. V was shortened by 7 bases and J by 0 bases, with 10 bases between the two germline ends. There are 15 residues in the CDR3. Documented time point: week 11, during vaccination. With topical imiquimod, each dose of the vaccine consisted of 300 ug of mutant IDH1 20-mer peptide. Every donor had a new WHO grade 3 or 4 astrocytoma that was IDH1-mutant, with loss of nuclear ATRX. The sequencing here drew on PBMCs, taken from a glioma patient whose treatment included an IDH1 peptide vaccine. The TCR was taken from a man aged 45-65 years with glioma. The chain couples TRBV6-5 to TRBJ2-6; D ambiguous. The CDR3 nucleotides read TGTGCCAGCACGAGAGAGGCCTCTGGGGCCAACGTCCTGACTTTC. This codes for CASTREASGANVLTF.